In this sample, the clone carrying this T cell receptor (beta chain) turned up many times. Its antigen is undetermined. The entry originates in a study of regulatory T cells in long-lasting Graves disease. Turning to the study itself: Positive TSH receptor antibodies alongside over 5 years of antithyroid drugs were what marked Graves' disease as persistent. Study-level findings and limits: Among persistent patients, a larger number of public clonotypes were shared (roughly 2,900) than among newly diagnosed patients (about 1,000). Newly diagnosed disease favored TRBV20-1 and TRBJ2-1 over persistent disease.

Specified time point: persistent/refractory GD, antithyroid drugs over 5 years with positive TRAb. The TCR library was made from RNA extracted from PBMCs. Building of the TCR beta libraries involved iRepertoire HTBI primers and Arm-PCR of CDR3 regions. One entry per CDR3 protein, called by TCRdb with MiXCR from the multiplex PCR reads. Of roughly 430,000 distinct CDR3 sequences listed, around 20% are singletons. Between the trimmed V and J ends, which lost 3 bases and 2 bases, there was a span of 13 bases. The germline CDR1 and CDR2 sequences are SEHNR and FQNEAQ (reference sequence). The CDR3 loop spans 15 amino acids.

The sequencing here drew on peripheral blood mononuclear cells (PBMCs), taken when the disease was refractory, from a patient treated with antithyroid drugs. The chain combines TRBV7-9 with TRBJ1-1; D is possibly TRBD1 (6 bases). The sequence came from a female donor with Graves disease. CDR3 nucleotides: TGTGCCAGCAGCTTCCAGGACAGTCCAAACACTGAAGCTTTCTTT. Its protein product is CASSFQDSPNTEAFF.